One and the same sample provided the 8 T cell receptor beta chains below, sequenced in a study of blood T cell repertoires in COVID-19. Generated by immunoSEQ multiplex PCR, the TCRdb table keeps only in-frame clones and is missing some. This table holds about 190,000 clones, approximately 90% found once. Sample: peripheral blood. The receptors were sampled from a woman in her 40s who had recovered from COVID-19.

The chain couples TRBV5-4 to TRBJ2-1; 9 nucleotides line up with TRBD2. Trimming took 5 bases from V and 6 from J; bases not matched to a gene: 6. Germline CDR1 and CDR2: SGHNT and YYREEE (reference sequence). The CDR3 sequence is 14 residues long. The CDR3 here is CASRAAGGPNEQFF. CDR3 coding DNA: TGTGCCAGCAGGGCAGCGGGAGGACCCAATGAGCAGTTCTTC.

J is TRBJ2-2 and V is TRBV11-2; weak D call: TRBD2 (5 bases). The germline gives CDR1 SGHAT, CDR2 FQNNGV. The CDR3 length is 15 residues. Trimming cost V 1 base and J 7 bases, with 13 bases left between them. For the CDR3, the DNA is TGTGCCAGCAGCTTAGTTGCGGGCCCTTTCGGGGAGCTGTTTTTT. Protein: CASSLVAGPFGELFF.

The V gene is TRBV29-1, the J gene TRBJ2-2; 8 bases align to TRBD1. This CDR3 is built from 15 residues. CDR1 is SQVTM and CDR2 is ANQGSEA in the germline V gene. Trimming cost V 1 base and J 4 bases; bases outside gene matches: 5. This CDR3 is CSVEAPGQVTGELFF. The DNA of the CDR3 is TGCAGCGTTGAAGCACCGGGACAGGTCACCGGGGAGCTGTTTTTT.

The table lists this clone with a count of one. The V gene is TRBV29-1, the J gene TRBJ1-5; TRBD1 agrees at 9 bases. Germline loops: CDR1 SQVTM, CDR2 ANQGSEA. The CDR3 has 14 residues. V was clipped by 3 bases and J by 7 bases; unmatched bases: 7. Here the CDR3 DNA reads TGCAGCGTTGAGGGGGACAGGGCCGGGCAGCCCCAGCATTTT. Protein product: CSVEGDRAGQPQHF.

The rearrangement uses TRBV6-5 and TRBJ1-2, with D unresolved. This CDR3 spans 13 amino acids. The V end lost 8 bases, the J end lost 0 bases, and 10 bases lay between the germline ends. Germline V CDR1 and CDR2: MNHEY, SVGAGI. For the CDR3, the DNA is TGTGCCAGCCGCGACACGACTAACTATGGCTACACCTTC. Encoded protein: CASRDTTNYGYTF.

The chain recombines TRBV2 with TRBJ1-5; 7 positions agree with TRBD1. V lost 10 bases and J lost 2; bases outside the gene matches: 8. CDR1 SNHLY and CDR2 FYNNEI come from the germline V gene. The CDR3 extends over 14 amino acids. The CDR3 reads CATRDDRGNQPQHF. The CDR3 coding sequence is TGTGCCACCAGGGACGACAGGGGCAATCAGCCCCAGCATTTT.

This rearrangement joins TRBV19 to TRBJ2-2; TRBD1 agrees at 8 bases. Losses at the gene ends were 6 bases for V and 4 bases for J; bases not matched to a gene: 7. Germline loops: CDR1 LNHDA, CDR2 SQIVND (reference sequence). The CDR3 loop spans 15 amino acids. The CDR3 loop reads CASSPRQGSTGELFF. The CDR3, as DNA: TGTGCCAGTAGCCCACGACAGGGGAGCACCGGGGAGCTGTTTTTT.

J is TRBJ2-6 and V is TRBV5-8, with a tentative D call TRBD2 (7 bases). The V end lost 2 bases, the J end lost 4 bases, and 13 bases lay between the germline ends. The CDR3 contains 16 residues. Germline V gene sequence: CDR1 SGHTS, CDR2 YDEGEE. The CDR3 DNA is TGTGCCAGCAGCTTTAACGGGGGGCGCGGGGCCAACGTCCTGACTTTC. This encodes CASSFNGGRGANVLTF.